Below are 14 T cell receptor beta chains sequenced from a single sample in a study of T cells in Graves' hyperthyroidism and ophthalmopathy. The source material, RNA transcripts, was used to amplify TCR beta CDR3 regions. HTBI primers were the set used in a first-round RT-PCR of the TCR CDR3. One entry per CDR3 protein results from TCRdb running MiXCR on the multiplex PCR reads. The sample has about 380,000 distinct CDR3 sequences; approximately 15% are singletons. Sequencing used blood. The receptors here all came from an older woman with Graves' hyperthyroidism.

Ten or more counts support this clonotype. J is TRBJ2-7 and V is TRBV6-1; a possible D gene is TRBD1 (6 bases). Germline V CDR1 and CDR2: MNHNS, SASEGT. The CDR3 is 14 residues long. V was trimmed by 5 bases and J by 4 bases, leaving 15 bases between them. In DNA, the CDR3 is TGTGCCAGCAGTTGGGCCGGGACACCATACGAGCAGTACTTC. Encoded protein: CASSWAGTPYEQYF.

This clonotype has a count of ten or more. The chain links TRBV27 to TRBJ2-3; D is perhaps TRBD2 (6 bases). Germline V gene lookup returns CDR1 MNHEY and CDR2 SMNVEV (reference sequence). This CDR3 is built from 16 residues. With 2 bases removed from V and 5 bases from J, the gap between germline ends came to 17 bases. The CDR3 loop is CASSLRRRETKDTQYF. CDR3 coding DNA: TGTGCCAGCAGTTTACGTCGGCGGGAAACGAAAGATACGCAGTATTTT.

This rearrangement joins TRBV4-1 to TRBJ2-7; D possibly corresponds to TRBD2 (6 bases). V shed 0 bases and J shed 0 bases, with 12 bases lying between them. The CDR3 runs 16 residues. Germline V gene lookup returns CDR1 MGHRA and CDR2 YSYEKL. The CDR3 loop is CASSQDSRESSYEQYF. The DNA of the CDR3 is TGCGCCAGCAGCCAAGATAGTCGGGAGAGCTCCTACGAGCAGTACTTC.

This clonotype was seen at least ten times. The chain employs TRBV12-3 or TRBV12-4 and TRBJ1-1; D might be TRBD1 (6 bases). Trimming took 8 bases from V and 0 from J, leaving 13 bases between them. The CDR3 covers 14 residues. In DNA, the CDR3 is TGTGCCAGCGTGGACAGAACTCTGAACACTGAAGCTTTCTTT. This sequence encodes CASVDRTLNTEAFF.

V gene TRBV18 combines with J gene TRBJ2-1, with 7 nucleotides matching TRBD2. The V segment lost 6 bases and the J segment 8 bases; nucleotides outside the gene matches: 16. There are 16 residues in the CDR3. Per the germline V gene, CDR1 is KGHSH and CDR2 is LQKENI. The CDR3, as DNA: TGTGCCAGCTCCCCGGAGGTCCTAGCGGTGAACGATGAGCAGTTCTTC. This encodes CASSPEVLAVNDEQFF.

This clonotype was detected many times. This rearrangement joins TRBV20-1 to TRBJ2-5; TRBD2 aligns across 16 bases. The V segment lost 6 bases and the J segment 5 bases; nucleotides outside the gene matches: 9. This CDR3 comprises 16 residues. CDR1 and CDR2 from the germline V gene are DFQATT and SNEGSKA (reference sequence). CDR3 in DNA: TGCAGTGCCCCGGGACTAGCGGGAGGGCCGGGTGAGACCCAGTACTTC. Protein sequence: CSAPGLAGGPGETQYF.

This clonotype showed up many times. The CDR3 here is CASSESRAKNIQYF. For the CDR3, the DNA is TGCGCCAGCAGTGAGTCCCGCGCCAAAAACATTCAGTACTTC. This chain joins TRBV10-1 and TRBJ2-4, with unresolved D. The V gene's germline CDR1 is WNHNN and CDR2 SYGVQD (reference sequence). V was clipped by 0 bases and J by 1 base, with 4 bases between them. The CDR3 runs to 14 residues.

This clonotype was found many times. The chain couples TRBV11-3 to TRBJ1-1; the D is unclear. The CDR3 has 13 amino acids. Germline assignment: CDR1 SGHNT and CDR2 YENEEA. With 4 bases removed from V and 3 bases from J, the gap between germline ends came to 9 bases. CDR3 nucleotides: TGTGCCAGCAGCTCGGGGAGGGACACTGAAGCTTTCTTT. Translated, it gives CASSSGRDTEAFF.

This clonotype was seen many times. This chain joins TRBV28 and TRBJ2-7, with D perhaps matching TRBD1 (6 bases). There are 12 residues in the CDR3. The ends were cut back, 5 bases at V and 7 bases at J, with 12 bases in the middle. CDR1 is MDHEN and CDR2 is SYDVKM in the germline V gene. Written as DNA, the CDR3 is TGTGCCAGCAGTATCGCCCAGGGGGAGCAGTACTTC. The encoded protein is CASSIAQGEQYF.

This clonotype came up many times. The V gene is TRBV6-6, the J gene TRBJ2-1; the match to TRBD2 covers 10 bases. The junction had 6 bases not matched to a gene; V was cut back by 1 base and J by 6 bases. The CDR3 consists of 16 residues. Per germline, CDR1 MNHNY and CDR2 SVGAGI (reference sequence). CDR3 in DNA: TGTGCCAGCAGTTACTGGGCTAGCGGGAGTAGCAATGAGCAGTTCTTC. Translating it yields CASSYWASGSSNEQFF.

The CDR3 is CASSPGLAWGNEQFF. The CDR3 coding sequence is TGTGCCAGCAGTCCTGGACTAGCGTGGGGCAATGAGCAGTTCTTC. The chain joins TRBV2 to TRBJ2-1; TRBD2 agrees at 9 bases. CDR3 size: 15 residues. Germline V gene sequence: CDR1 SNHLY, CDR2 FYNNEI. V was clipped by 5 bases and J by 6 bases; unmatched bases: 8.

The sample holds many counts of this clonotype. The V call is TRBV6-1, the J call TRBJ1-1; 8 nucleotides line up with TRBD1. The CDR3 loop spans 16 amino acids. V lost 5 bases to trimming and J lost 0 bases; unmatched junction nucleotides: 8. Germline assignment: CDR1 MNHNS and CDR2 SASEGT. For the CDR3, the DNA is TGTGCCAGCAGTAAACGACAGGGGACCATGAACACTGAAGCTTTCTTT. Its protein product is CASSKRQGTMNTEAFF.

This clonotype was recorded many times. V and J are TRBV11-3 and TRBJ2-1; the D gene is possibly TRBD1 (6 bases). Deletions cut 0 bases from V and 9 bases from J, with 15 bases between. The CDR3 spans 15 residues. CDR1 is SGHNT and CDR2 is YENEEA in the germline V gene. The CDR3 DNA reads TGTGCCAGCAGCTTAGATACAGGGCGAGGTAGTGAGCAGTTCTTC. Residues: CASSLDTGRGSEQFF.

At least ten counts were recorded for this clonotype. The CDR3 loop reads CASSMRLAGRRLYEQYF. In nucleotides, the CDR3 is TGTGCCAGCAGTATGCGACTAGCGGGACGCCGCCTATACGAGCAGTACTTC. The chain employs TRBV27 and TRBJ2-7; 11 bases are a match to TRBD2. Losses at the gene ends were 5 bases for V and 4 bases for J; bases not matched to a gene: 13. Germline CDR1 MNHEY, CDR2 SMNVEV (reference sequence). The CDR3 is 17 amino acids.